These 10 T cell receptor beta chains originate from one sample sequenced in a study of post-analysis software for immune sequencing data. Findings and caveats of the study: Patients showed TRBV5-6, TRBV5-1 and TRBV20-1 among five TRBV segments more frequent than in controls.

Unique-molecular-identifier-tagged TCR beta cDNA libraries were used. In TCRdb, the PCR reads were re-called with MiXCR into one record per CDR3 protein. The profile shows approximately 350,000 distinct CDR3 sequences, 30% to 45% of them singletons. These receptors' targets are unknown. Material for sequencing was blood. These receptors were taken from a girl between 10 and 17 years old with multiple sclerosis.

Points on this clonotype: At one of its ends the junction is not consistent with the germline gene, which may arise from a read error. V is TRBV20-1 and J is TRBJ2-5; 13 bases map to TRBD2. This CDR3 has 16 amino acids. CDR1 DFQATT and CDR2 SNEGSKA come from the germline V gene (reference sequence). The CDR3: CSAPGLAGAHQETLYF. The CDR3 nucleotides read TGCAGTGCTCCTGGACTAGCGGGGGCCCACCAAGAGACCCTGTACTTC.

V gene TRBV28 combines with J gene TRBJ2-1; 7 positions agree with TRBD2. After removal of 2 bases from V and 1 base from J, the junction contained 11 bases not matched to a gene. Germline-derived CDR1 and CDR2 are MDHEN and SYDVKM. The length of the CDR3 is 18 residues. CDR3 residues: CASSLPRWEGNSYNEQFF. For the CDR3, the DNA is TGTGCCAGCAGTTTACCCCGTTGGGAGGGAAATTCCTACAATGAGCAGTTCTTC.

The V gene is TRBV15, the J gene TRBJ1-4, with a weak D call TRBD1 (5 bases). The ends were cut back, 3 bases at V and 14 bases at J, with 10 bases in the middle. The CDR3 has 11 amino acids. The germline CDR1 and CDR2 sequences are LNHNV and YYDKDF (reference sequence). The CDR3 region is CATSRDKGLFF. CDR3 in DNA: TGTGCCACCAGCAGGGATAAGGGGCTGTTTTTT.

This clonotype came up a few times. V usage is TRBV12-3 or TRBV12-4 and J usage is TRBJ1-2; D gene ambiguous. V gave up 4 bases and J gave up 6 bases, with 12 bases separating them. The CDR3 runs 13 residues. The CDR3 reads CASSSWRRDGYTF. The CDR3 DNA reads TGTGCCAGCAGTTCCTGGCGTCGTGATGGCTACACCTTC.

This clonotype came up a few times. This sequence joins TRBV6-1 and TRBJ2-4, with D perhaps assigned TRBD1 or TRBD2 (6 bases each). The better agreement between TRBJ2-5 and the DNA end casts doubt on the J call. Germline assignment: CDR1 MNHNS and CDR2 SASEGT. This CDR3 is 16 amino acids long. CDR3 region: CASSERVTGTQETQYF. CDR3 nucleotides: TGTGCCAGCAGTGAACGGGTAACAGGGACTCAAGAGACCCAGTACTTC.

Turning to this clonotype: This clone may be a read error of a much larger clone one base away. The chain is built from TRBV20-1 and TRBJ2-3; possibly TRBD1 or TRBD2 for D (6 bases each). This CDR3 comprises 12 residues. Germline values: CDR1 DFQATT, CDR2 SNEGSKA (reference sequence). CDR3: CSASGGTGTQYF. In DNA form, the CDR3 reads TGCAGTGCTAGCGGGGGCACAGGTACGCAGTATTTT.

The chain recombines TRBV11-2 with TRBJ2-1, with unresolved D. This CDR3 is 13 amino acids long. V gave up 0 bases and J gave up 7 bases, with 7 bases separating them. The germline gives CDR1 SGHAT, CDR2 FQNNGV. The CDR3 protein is CASSLDFQNEQFF. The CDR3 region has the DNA TGTGCCAGCAGCTTAGATTTTCAAAATGAGCAGTTCTTC.

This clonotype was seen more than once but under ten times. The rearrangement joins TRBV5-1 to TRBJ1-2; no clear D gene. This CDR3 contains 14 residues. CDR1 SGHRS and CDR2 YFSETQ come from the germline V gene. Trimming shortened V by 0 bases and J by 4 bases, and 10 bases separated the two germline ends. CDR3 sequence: CASSLESSAYGYTF. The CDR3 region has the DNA TGCGCCAGCAGCTTGGAATCTTCGGCCTATGGCTACACCTTC.

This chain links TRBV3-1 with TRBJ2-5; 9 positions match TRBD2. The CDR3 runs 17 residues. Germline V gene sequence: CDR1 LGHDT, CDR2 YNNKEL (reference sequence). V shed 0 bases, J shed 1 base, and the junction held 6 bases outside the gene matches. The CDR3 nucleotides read TGTGCCAGCAGCCAAGATGCAGCGGGGGGACTCCAAGAGACCCAGTACTTC. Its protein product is CASSQDAAGGLQETQYF.

In DNA, the CDR3 is TGCGCCAGCAGCCAAAATCAGCGGGGGAATGAGCAGTTCTTC. Translating gives CASSQNQRGNEQFF. This chain joins TRBV4-3 and TRBJ2-1; 8 bases agree with TRBD2. Trimming at V came to 2 bases and at J to 7 bases, leaving 4 bases not matched to a gene. The CDR3 has 14 amino acids. The V gene's germline CDR1 is LGHNA and CDR2 YSLEER.